This note documents a single TCR beta chain sequence. The sample comes from a study of blood T cell repertoires in COVID-19. Whole-study context: Samples representing acute and convalescent COVID-19 were sourced from the United States, Italy and Spain.

Study processing details: Reference gene primer amplification gave nucleated cell count estimates. The data were produced by immunoSEQ multiplex PCR, yet TCRdb's version contains in-frame clones alone and is incomplete. The DNA was the basis for D and trimming; V, J and clone size are from that table. The table includes about 260,000 clones, roughly 86% detected once. The CDR3 consists of 13 residues. V lost 6 bases, J lost 5 bases, and 12 bases lay in between. The germline V gene has CDR1 SEHNR and CDR2 FQNEAQ (reference sequence). The origin of this receptor is a woman aged 60-75 years with COVID-19, enrolled during active disease. The V and J genes are TRBV7-9 and TRBJ2-3; the D gene is possibly TRBD2 (5 bases). The sample consisted of peripheral blood. In nucleotides, the CDR3 is TGTGCCAGCAGTTTAAGAGGGATAGATACGCAGTATTTT. As protein: CASSLRGIDTQYF. The entire variable domain, with the rest obtained from reference TRBV7-9 and TRBJ2-3, is as follows: DTGVSQNPRHKITKRGQNVTFRCDPISEHNRLYWYRQTLGQGPEFLTYFQNEAQLEKSRLLSDRFSAERPKGSFSTLEIQRTEQGDSAMYLCASSLRGIDTQYFGPGTRLTVL.